This entry lists 20 T cell receptor beta chains sequenced from one sample in a study of blood T cells in healthy people across ages. A second roughly 6 to 12 cycle PCR used barcoded and J-beta primers. TCRdb reanalysed the 5' RACE reads using MiXCR and keeps one entry per CDR3 protein. The sample lists about 640,000 distinct CDR3 sequences, roughly three fifths occurring once. Source material: blood. These receptors were obtained from a man aged 55 to 70 in good health.

This clonotype was seen a few times. This chain links TRBV6-1 with TRBJ2-1, with 10 bases fitting TRBD2. Germline assignment: CDR1 MNHNS and CDR2 SASEGT. This CDR3 region has 16 residues. With 4 bases clipped from V and 3 bases from J, the junction kept 6 bases outside the gene matches. The CDR3 coding sequence is TGTGCCAGCAGTGGCCTAGCGGGGGCGAACTACAATGAGCAGTTCTTC. This encodes CASSGLAGANYNEQFF.

The rearrangement links TRBV3-1 to TRBJ1-2, with D unresolved. Germline loops: CDR1 LGHDT, CDR2 YNNKEL (reference sequence). The CDR3 extends over 13 amino acids. Trimming pared 5 bases from V and 7 bases from J, leaving 14 bases between. CDR3 region: CASSATSFGGYTF. The CDR3 DNA reads TGTGCCAGCAGCGCGACGTCATTTGGTGGCTACACCTTC.

The chain has TRBV24-1 and TRBJ2-1; D not certain. The DNA end lines up better with TRBJ2-7; the J call may be wrong. The CDR3 spans 11 residues. The V gene's germline CDR1 is KGHDR and CDR2 SFDVKD. This CDR3 reads CATSSLNEQYF. The CDR3 DNA follows: TGTGCCACCAGTTCGCTCAATGAGCAGTACTTC.

This chain uses TRBV28 with TRBJ1-6; D might be TRBD1 (6 bases). This CDR3 spans 16 amino acids. V was shortened by 5 bases and J by 8 bases, with 19 bases between the two germline ends. Germline CDR1 and CDR2: MDHEN and SYDVKM. The CDR3 nucleotides are TGTGCCAGCAGTATGGGGGGGGGGGCGCGCGATTCACCCCTCCACTTT. Translating it yields CASSMGGGARDSPLHF.

The chain carries TRBV20-1 and TRBJ2-1, with 12 bases that match TRBD2. The V gene end was trimmed by 0 bases and the J gene end by 6 bases; junction bases not matched to a gene: 6. The CDR3 has 16 residues. CDR1 DFQATT and CDR2 SNEGSKA come from the germline V gene (reference sequence). The CDR3 loop reads CSARDASGGAANEQFF. The DNA of the CDR3 is TGCAGTGCTAGAGACGCTAGCGGGGGGGCCGCCAATGAGCAGTTCTTC.

The chain combines TRBV20-1 with TRBJ1-2, with TRBD1 as a possible D gene (5 bases). V gave up 1 base and J gave up 2 bases, with 11 bases separating them. CDR1 is DFQATT and CDR2 is SNEGSKA in the germline V gene (reference sequence). CDR3 size: 14 residues. CDR3 sequence reads: CSARGNAGNYGYTF. The CDR3 DNA reads as TGCAGTGCTAGAGGAAATGCAGGGAACTATGGCTACACCTTC.

The rearrangement links TRBV6-5 to TRBJ2-1, with D maybe TRBD1 (6 bases). The CDR3 extends over 15 amino acids. V was clipped by 6 bases and J by 9 bases, with 21 bases between them. Germline loops: CDR1 MNHEY, CDR2 SVGAGI. CDR3 nucleotide sequence: TGTGCCAGCAGCCGACCCGGACAGAGAGTTGCTGAGCAGTTCTTC. This gives the protein CASSRPGQRVAEQFF.

The chain links TRBV20-1 to TRBJ2-5; D is possibly TRBD2 (5 bases). The V gene's germline CDR1 is DFQATT and CDR2 SNEGSKA (reference sequence). This CDR3 spans 13 amino acids. The V and J ends lost 6 bases and 1 base respectively, with 12 bases between them. The chain's CDR3 is CSAGEGFQETQYF. DNA for the CDR3: TGCAGTGCCGGAGAGGGTTTCCAAGAGACCCAGTACTTC.

The chain joins TRBV5-1 to TRBJ2-1; 10 bases fit TRBD2. Germline V gene data show CDR1 as SGHRS and CDR2 as YFSETQ. The CDR3 spans 13 residues. V was pared by 3 bases and J by 8 bases, with 2 bases of the junction left unmatched. The CDR3 is CASSSGTSDEQFF. The CDR3 DNA sequence: TGCGCCAGCAGCTCCGGGACTAGCGATGAGCAGTTCTTC.

This chain uses TRBV2 with TRBJ1-4, with D unclear. Germline values: CDR1 SNHLY, CDR2 FYNNEI. There are 14 residues in the CDR3. The ends were cut back, 1 base at V and 4 bases at J, with 7 bases in the middle. CDR3 sequence (DNA): TGTGCCAGCAGTGAAGAGGAGTTTAATGAAAAACTGTTTTTT. This gives the protein CASSEEEFNEKLFF.

The CDR3 is CASSLSVSYEQYF. As DNA, the CDR3 is TGTGCCAGCAGCTTAAGTGTTTCCTACGAGCAGTACTTC. This sequence joins TRBV7-2 and TRBJ2-7, with D hard to call. CDR3 length: 13 amino acids. The ends were cut back, 2 bases at V and 1 base at J, with 6 bases in the middle. From germline, CDR1 is SGHTA and CDR2 FQGNSA.

CDR3 coding DNA: TGTGCCAGCAGCCCCCGACTAGATCCGTACCAAGAGACCCAGTACTTC. It encodes CASSPRLDPYQETQYF. The chain recombines TRBV3-1 with TRBJ2-5; D might be TRBD2 (6 bases). CDR1 and CDR2 from the germline V gene are LGHDT and YNNKEL (reference sequence). There are 16 residues in the CDR3. Trimming took off 4 bases at V and 0 bases at J, with 15 bases between the two ends.

This chain joins TRBV5-1 and TRBJ2-1, with TRBD2 as a possible D gene (5 bases). V shed 1 base and J shed 1 base, with 12 bases lying between them. Germline lookup yields CDR1 SGHRS and CDR2 YFSETQ. The CDR3 is 16 amino acids. The CDR3: CASSLYPRGSYNEQFF. For the CDR3, the DNA is TGCGCCAGCAGCTTGTACCCCCGGGGATCCTACAATGAGCAGTTCTTC.

In its sample, this clonotype was seen a few times. This sequence joins TRBV20-1 and TRBJ2-5; TRBD2 aligns across 9 bases. Germline values: CDR1 DFQATT, CDR2 SNEGSKA (reference sequence). This CDR3 spans 14 amino acids. Losses at the gene ends were 4 bases for V and 2 bases for J; bases not matched to a gene: 5. For the CDR3, the DNA is TGCAGTGCTAACTTGGGACTAGCTCAAGAGACCCAGTACTTC. Amino acid sequence: CSANLGLAQETQYF.

This clonotype was counted a single time. The chain joins TRBV5-1 to TRBJ2-7, with D unclear. CDR1 and CDR2 from the germline V gene are SGHRS and YFSETQ. V was clipped by 0 bases and J by 9 bases, with 16 bases between them. CDR3 length: 14 amino acids. The DNA for the CDR3 is TGCGCCAGCAGCTTGGAACGCCGGTACAATGGGCAGTACTTC. Protein: CASSLERRYNGQYF.

The genes are TRBV6-5 and TRBJ2-7; TRBD1 agrees at 7 bases. The J segment lost 1 base and the V segment lost 6 bases, leaving 6 bases of the junction unmatched. The CDR3 runs to 14 residues. CDR1 MNHEY and CDR2 SVGAGI come from the germline V gene. The CDR3 protein is CASRITGASYEQYF. The CDR3 bases are TGTGCCAGCAGGATTACAGGGGCGTCCTACGAGCAGTACTTC.

The J gene is TRBJ1-2, the V gene TRBV6-6, with a weak D call TRBD1 (6 bases). CDR1 MNHNY and CDR2 SVGAGI come from the germline V gene (reference sequence). The CDR3 sequence is 15 residues long. V was cut by 2 bases and J by 10 bases, with 20 bases left in between. This CDR3 is CASSYATGTSSAYTF. As DNA, the CDR3 is TGTGCCAGCAGTTACGCCACCGGGACAAGCTCAGCCTACACCTTC.

This clonotype was seen a handful of times. The chain recombines TRBV29-1 with TRBJ1-2; D is perhaps TRBD1 (6 bases). V was clipped by 6 bases and J by 0 bases, with 23 bases between them. CDR3 length: 17 residues. Germline V lookup: CDR1 SQVTM, CDR2 ANQGSEA. CDR3 in DNA: TGCAGCGTCCGGGACACGAATACCGAGGGAGCTAACTATGGCTACACCTTC. Protein sequence: CSVRDTNTEGANYGYTF.

This CDR3 is CASSLLRDHEQFF. The CDR3 nucleotides read TGTGCCAGCAGCTTATTAAGGGATCATGAGCAGTTCTTC. The V gene is TRBV7-2, the J gene TRBJ2-1, with D hard to call. The germline V and J ends were trimmed by 2 bases and 8 bases, with 10 bases remaining between them. Germline lookup yields CDR1 SGHTA and CDR2 FQGNSA. This CDR3 region has 13 residues.

This clonotype was observed a few times. The genes are TRBV4-1 and TRBJ2-5; no reliable D call. Per germline, CDR1 MGHRA and CDR2 YSYEKL. The V end lost 1 base, the J end lost 1 base, and 7 bases lay between the germline ends. The CDR3 extends over 14 amino acids. The CDR3 region is CASSQAETQETQYF. The CDR3 DNA reads as TGCGCCAGCAGCCAAGCAGAGACCCAAGAGACCCAGTACTTC.